The clone carrying this TCR beta chain was counted a few times. The antigen remains unidentified. This entry is derived from a study of blood T cells in healthy people across ages. The study's findings and limits: Since the PBMCs were unsorted, naive and antigen-experienced cells could not be conclusively compared. Donor CMV infection status was unknown, possibly confounding age-related changes in expanded clonotypes.

A second PCR, run for about 7 to 11 cycles, used a sample-barcoded 5' primer plus a J-beta primer mix. A single record per CDR3 protein comes from TCRdb applying MiXCR to the 5' RACE reads. The table lists roughly 800,000 distinct CDR3 sequences, about a quarter of them singletons. The CDR3 contains 16 residues. CDR1 is SGHDN, CDR2 FVKESK, per germline. V lost 4 bases, J lost 2 bases, and 6 bases stayed unmatched. These data were also filed under a second study, of T cells of mothers and their children. This second report adds: Some 3 million TCR beta reads per child versus over 8.5 million per mother.

The receptor was isolated from a boy younger than 18 in good health. This sequence joins TRBV14 and TRBJ2-5, with 11 bases aligning to TRBD2. Sequenced: blood. DNA of the CDR3: TGTGCCAGCAGCCTCCGGACTAGCGGGTTTCAAGAGACCCAGTACTTC. Residues: CASSLRTSGFQETQYF. The full variable domain, completed using reference TRBV14 and TRBJ2-5, is EAGVTQFPSHSVIEKGQTVTLRCDPISGHDNLYWYRRVMGKEIKFLLHFVKESKQDESGMPNNRFLAERTGGTYSTLKVQPAELEDSGVYFCASSLRTSGFQETQYFGPGTRLLVL.